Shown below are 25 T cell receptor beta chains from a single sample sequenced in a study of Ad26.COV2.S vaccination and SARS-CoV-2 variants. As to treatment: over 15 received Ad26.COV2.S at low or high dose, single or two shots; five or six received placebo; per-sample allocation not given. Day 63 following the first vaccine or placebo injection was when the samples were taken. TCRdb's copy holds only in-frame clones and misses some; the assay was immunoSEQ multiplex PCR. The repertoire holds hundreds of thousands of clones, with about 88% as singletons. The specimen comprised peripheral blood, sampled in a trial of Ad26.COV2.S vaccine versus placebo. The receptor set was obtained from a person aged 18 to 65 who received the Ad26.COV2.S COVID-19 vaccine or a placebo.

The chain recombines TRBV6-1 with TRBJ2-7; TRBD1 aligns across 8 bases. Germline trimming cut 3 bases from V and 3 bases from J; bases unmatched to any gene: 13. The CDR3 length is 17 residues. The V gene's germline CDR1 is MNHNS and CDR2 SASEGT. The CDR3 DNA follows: TGTGCCAGCAGTGATCGCCGATCCCGGACAGGGTTCTACGAGCAGTACTTC. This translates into CASSDRRSRTGFYEQYF.

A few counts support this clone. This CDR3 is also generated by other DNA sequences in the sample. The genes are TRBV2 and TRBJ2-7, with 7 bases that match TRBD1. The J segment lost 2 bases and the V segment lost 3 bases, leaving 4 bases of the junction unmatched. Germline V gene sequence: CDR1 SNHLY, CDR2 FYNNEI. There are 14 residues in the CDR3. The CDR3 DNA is TGTGCCAGCAGTGATGGGACAGTCCCCTACGAGCAGTACTTC. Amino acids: CASSDGTVPYEQYF.

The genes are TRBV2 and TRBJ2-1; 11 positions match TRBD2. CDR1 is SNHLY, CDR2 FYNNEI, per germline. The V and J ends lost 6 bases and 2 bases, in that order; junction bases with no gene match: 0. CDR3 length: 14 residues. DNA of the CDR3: TGTGCCAGCAGACTAGCGGGAGCCTACAATGAGCAGTTCTTC. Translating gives CASRLAGAYNEQFF.

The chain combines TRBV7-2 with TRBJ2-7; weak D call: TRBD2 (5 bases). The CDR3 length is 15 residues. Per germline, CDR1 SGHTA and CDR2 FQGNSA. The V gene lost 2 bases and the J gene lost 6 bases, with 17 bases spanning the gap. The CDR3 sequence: CASSLSPTTRGEQYF. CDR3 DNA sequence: TGTGCCAGCAGCTTAAGTCCGACGACTCGGGGCGAGCAGTACTTC.

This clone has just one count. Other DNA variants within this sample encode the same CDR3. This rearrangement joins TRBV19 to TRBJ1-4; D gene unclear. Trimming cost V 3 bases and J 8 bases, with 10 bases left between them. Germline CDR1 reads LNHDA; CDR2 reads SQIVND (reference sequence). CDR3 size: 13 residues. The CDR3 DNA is TGTGCCAGTAGTATTCTCATTTGGGAAAAACTGTTTTTT. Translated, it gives CASSILIWEKLFF.

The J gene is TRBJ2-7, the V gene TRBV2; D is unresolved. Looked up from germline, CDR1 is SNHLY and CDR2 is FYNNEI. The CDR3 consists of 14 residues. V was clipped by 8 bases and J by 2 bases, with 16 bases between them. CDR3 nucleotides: TGTGCCAGCGTCGAATCAGTTTTGACCTACGAGCAGTACTTC. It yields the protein CASVESVLTYEQYF.

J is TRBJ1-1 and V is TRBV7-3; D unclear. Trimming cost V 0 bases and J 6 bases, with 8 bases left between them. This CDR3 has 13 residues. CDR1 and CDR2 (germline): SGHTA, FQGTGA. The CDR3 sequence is CASSLTSGAEAFF. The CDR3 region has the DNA TGTGCCAGCAGCTTAACGTCAGGTGCTGAAGCTTTCTTT.

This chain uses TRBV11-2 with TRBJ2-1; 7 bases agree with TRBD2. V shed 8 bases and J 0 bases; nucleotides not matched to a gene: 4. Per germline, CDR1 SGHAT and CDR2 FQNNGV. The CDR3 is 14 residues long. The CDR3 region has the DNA TGTGCCAGCGGAACTAGCGACTCCTACAATGAGCAGTTCTTC. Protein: CASGTSDSYNEQFF. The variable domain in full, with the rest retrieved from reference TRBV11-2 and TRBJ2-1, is EAGVAQSPRYKIIEKRQSVAFWCNPISGHATLYWYQQILGQGPKLLIQFQNNGVVDDSQLPKDRFSAERLKGVDSTLKIQPAKLEDSAVYLCASGTSDSYNEQFFGPGTRLTVL.

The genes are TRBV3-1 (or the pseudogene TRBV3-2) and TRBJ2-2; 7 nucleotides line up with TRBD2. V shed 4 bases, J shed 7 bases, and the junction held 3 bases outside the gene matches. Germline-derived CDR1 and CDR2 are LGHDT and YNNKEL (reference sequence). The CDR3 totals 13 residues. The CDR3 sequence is CASSPWTSGELFF. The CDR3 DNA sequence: TGTGCCAGCAGCCCGTGGACTAGCGGGGAGCTGTTTTTT.

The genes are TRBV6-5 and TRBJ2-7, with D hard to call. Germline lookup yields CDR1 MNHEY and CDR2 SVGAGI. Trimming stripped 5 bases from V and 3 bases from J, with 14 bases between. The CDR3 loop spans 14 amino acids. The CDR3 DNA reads TGTGCCAGCAGTCCCGCGACGGCAGGCTACGAGCAGTACTTC. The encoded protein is CASSPATAGYEQYF.

This chain's CDR3 is CASSTDRVTKNIQYF. The CDR3 region has the DNA TGTGCCAGCAGCACGGACAGGGTCACCAAAAACATTCAGTACTTC. The V gene is TRBV5-4, the J gene TRBJ2-4; 8 bases are shared with TRBD1. CDR3 length equals 15 residues. Per germline, CDR1 SGHNT and CDR2 YYREEE (reference sequence). Trimming at V came to 4 bases and at J to 2 bases, leaving 5 bases not matched to a gene.

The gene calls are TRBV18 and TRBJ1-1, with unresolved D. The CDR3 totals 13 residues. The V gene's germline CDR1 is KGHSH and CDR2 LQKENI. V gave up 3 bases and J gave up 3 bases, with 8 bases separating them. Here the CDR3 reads CASSPGMDTEAFF. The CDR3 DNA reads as TGTGCCAGCTCACCCGGGATGGACACTGAAGCTTTCTTT.

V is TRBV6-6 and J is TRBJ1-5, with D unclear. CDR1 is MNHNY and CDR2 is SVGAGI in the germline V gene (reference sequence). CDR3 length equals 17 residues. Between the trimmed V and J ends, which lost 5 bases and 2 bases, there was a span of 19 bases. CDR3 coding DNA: TGTGCCAGCAGTCACAGAATGCCCAAGAATGGCAATCAGCCCCAGCATTTT. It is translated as CASSHRMPKNGNQPQHF.

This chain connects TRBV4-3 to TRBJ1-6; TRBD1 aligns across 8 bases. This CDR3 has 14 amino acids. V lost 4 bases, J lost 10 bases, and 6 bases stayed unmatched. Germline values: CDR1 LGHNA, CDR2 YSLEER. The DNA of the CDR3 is TGCGCCAGCAGCCCTCACAGGGGGGAATCACCCCTCCACTTT. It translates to CASSPHRGESPLHF.

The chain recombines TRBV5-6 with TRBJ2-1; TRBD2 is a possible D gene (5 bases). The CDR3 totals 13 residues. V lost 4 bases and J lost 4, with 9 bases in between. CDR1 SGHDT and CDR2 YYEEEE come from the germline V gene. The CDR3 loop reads CASSKDWYNEQFF. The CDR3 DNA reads TGTGCCAGCAGCAAGGACTGGTACAATGAGCAGTTCTTC.

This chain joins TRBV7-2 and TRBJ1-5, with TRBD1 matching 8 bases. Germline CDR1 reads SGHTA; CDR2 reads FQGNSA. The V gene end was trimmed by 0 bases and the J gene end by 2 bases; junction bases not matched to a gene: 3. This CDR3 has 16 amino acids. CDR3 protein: CASSLAGQGRNQPQHF. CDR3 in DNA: TGTGCCAGCAGCTTAGCCGGACAGGGCCGCAATCAGCCCCAGCATTTT. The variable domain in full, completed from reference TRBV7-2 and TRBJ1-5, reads GAGVSQSPSNKVTEKGKDVELRCDPISGHTALYWYRQSLGQGLEFLIYFQGNSAPDKSGLPSDRFSAERTGGSVSTLTIQRTQQEDSAVYLCASSLAGQGRNQPQHFGDGTRLSIL.

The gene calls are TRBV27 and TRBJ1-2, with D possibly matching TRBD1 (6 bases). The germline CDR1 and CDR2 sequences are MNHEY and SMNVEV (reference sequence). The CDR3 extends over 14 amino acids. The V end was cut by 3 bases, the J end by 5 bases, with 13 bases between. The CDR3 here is CASSLVGASYGYTF. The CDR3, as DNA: TGTGCCAGCAGTTTGGTGGGGGCTTCGTATGGCTACACCTTC.

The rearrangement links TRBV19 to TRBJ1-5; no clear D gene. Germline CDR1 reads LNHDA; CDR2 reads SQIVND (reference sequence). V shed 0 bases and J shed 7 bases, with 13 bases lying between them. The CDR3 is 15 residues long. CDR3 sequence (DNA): TGTGCCAGTAGTATAGAGGCAGGTGGAGGCCAGCCCCAGCATTTT. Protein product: CASSIEAGGGQPQHF.

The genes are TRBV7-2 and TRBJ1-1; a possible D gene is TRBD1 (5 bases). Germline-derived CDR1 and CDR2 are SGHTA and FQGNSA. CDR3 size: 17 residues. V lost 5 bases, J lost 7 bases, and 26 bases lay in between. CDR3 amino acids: CASSPPWGGVGLNEAFF. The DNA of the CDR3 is TGTGCCAGCAGCCCCCCATGGGGGGGAGTGGGACTAAATGAAGCTTTCTTT.

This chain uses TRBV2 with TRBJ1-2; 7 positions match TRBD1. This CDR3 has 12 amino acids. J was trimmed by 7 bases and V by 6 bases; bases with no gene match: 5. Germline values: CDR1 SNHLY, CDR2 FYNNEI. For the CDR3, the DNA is TGTGCCAGCAGATTTCGGACAGGTGGCTACACCTTC. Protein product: CASRFRTGGYTF.

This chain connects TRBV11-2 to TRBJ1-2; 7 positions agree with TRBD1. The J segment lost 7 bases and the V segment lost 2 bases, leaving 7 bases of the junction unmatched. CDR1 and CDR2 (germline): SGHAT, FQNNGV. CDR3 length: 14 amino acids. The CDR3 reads CASSLSEGAIGYTF. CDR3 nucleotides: TGTGCCAGCAGCTTAAGCGAGGGGGCGATTGGCTACACCTTC.

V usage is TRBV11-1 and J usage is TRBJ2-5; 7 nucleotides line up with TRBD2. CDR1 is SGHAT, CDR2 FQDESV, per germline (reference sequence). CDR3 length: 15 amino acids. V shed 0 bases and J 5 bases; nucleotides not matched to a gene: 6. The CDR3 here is CASSLAAGVAETQYF. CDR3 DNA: TGTGCCAGCAGCTTAGCGGCGGGAGTGGCGGAGACCCAGTACTTC.

The CDR3 sequence: CASSYPTSGRTDTQYF. The CDR3 nucleotides read TGTGCCAGCAGTTACCCGACTAGCGGCCGCACAGATACGCAGTATTTT. The V call is TRBV6-6, the J call TRBJ2-3, with 9 bases aligning to TRBD2. CDR3 length: 16 residues. The V and J ends lost 2 bases and 1 base, in that order; junction bases with no gene match: 4. Germline lookup yields CDR1 MNHNY and CDR2 SVGAGI (reference sequence).

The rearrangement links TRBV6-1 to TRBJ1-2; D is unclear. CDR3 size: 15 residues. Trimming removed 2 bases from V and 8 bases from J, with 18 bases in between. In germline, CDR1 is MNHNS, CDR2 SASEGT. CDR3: CASSERWTAYGGYTF. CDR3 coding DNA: TGTGCCAGCAGTGAAAGGTGGACGGCCTATGGAGGCTACACCTTC.

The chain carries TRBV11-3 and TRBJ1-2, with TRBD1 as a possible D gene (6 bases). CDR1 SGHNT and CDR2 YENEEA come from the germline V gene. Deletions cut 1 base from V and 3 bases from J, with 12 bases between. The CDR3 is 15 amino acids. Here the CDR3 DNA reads TGTGCCAGCAGCTTAGGGCAGGGGAGGCACTATGGCTACACCTTC. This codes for CASSLGQGRHYGYTF.